This TCR beta chain was retrieved from a study of T cell repertoires in cytomegalovirus infection. From germline, CDR1 is KGHDR and CDR2 SFDVKD. This CDR3 is built from 13 residues. The V and J ends lost 5 bases and 8 bases respectively, with 12 bases between them. Each CDR3 protein is one row after TCRdb ran MiXCR on the reads. The sample carries around 740,000 distinct CDR3 sequences, less than 40% recorded once. This clonotype turned up a few times. The TCR was taken from a human donor in good health (CMV status not recorded). Some clones in this sample may be carry-over from other donors' samples. The rearrangement joins TRBV24-1 to TRBJ2-1; D is perhaps TRBD1 (6 bases). The sequencing sample was made of PBMCs. The CDR3 reads CATSGAGAHEQFF. CDR3 bases: TGTGCCACCAGTGGGGCAGGGGCCCATGAGCAGTTCTTC.